Listed below are T cell receptor beta chains from one sample, sequenced in a study of T cell responses to AZD1222 COVID-19 vaccine. Profiled with immunoSEQ multiplex PCR; TCRdb holds only in-frame clones, not every one. The repertoire holds 100,000 to 140,000 clones, with 87% as singletons. Specimen: peripheral blood, collected on day 0 of AZD1222 vaccination. All receptors come from an adult in good health. Each CDR3 is given with its conserved first and last residue. A D gene is named only where the DNA matches it firmly. Some rows mark clone size as missing; the rest say once, few, many or name a class of expanded clone.

V gene	clone size	D gene	J gene	CDR3 protein	CDR3 DNA
TRBV9	NA	TRBD1	TRBJ1-2	CASSVVAAGQVSNYGYTF	TGTGCCAGCAGCGTAGTTGCTGCGGGACAGGTCTCTAACTATGGCTACACCTTC
TRBV14	once	TRBD2	TRBJ2-2	CASSHRAGVTNTGELFF	TGTGCCAGCAGCCATCGTGCGGGGGTTACGAACACCGGGGAGCTGTTTTTT
TRBV3-1/TRBV3-2	NA	TRBD1	TRBJ2-2	CASADRGRTGELFF	TGTGCCAGCGCGGACAGGGGAAGAACCGGGGAGCTGTTTTTT
TRBV3-1/TRBV3-2	NA	NA	TRBJ2-7	CASSQSLPSRQYF	TGTGCCAGCAGCCAAAGTCTACCCTCGAGGCAGTACTTC
TRBV30	NA	TRBD2	TRBJ2-3	CAWKPKGLAGGSDTQYF	TGTGCCTGGAAACCCAAGGGGCTAGCGGGAGGGTCGGATACGCAGTATTTT
TRBV27	NA	TRBD1	TRBJ2-1	CASSLTGQANNEQFF	TGTGCCAGCAGTTTGACAGGACAGGCTAACAATGAGCAGTTCTTC
TRBV6-5	NA	NA	TRBJ2-6	CASSYQRSGANVLTF	TGTGCCAGCAGTTACCAGCGCTCTGGGGCCAACGTCCTGACTTTC
TRBV7-2	once	NA	TRBJ1-1	CASSLWEAGSTEAFF	TGTGCCAGCAGCTTATGGGAGGCCGGGAGCACTGAAGCTTTCTTT
TRBV21-1	NA	NA	TRBJ1-3	CASSKMQGRYTIYF	TGTGCCAGCAGCAAGATGCAGGGCAGATACACCATATATTTT
TRBV7-2	NA	NA	TRBJ2-7	CASSFGTPAFRDYEQYF	TGTGCCAGCAGCTTTGGGACTCCCGCATTCCGAGACTACGAGCAGTACTTC
TRBV4-2	NA	TRBD2	TRBJ2-7	CASSQGGTSGYYEQYF	TGTGCCAGCAGCCAAGGGGGGACTAGCGGATACTACGAGCAGTACTTC
TRBV7-6	NA	TRBD2	TRBJ2-1	CASSRGLAGFDEQFF	TGTGCCAGCAGCCGGGGACTAGCGGGGTTCGATGAGCAGTTCTTC
TRBV18	NA	NA	TRBJ1-1	CASSRRQNEAFF	TGTGCCAGCTCACGCCGACAGAACGAAGCTTTCTTT
TRBV15	NA	TRBD1	TRBJ1-5	CATSRRSGTGRNQPQHF	TGTGCCACCAGCAGAAGGTCCGGGACAGGACGCAATCAGCCCCAGCATTTT
TRBV9	NA	NA	TRBJ2-3	CASSHKRGGETDTQYF	TGTGCCAGCAGCCATAAGAGGGGGGGTGAAACAGATACGCAGTATTTT
TRBV6-5	NA	NA	TRBJ2-1	CAAKSGGDEQFF	TGTGCCGCAAAATCCGGGGGTGATGAGCAGTTCTTC
TRBV28	NA	NA	TRBJ2-6	CASSFEGGRSSGANVLTF	TGTGCCAGCAGTTTTGAAGGGGGTCGTAGCTCTGGGGCCAACGTCCTGACTTTC
TRBV12-5	NA	NA	TRBJ2-1	CASGLGQGGRNEQFF	TGTGCTAGTGGTTTGGGGCAGGGAGGTCGCAATGAGCAGTTCTTC
TRBV9	NA	TRBD1	TRBJ2-1	CASSGKTGLHEQFF	TGTGCCAGCAGCGGTAAGACAGGGCTCCATGAGCAGTTCTTC
TRBV6-4	NA	TRBD2	TRBJ2-1	CASSDSAGGQRPQFF	TGTGCCAGCAGTGACTCCGCGGGGGGCCAAAGGCCGCAGTTCTTC
TRBV29-1	NA	NA	TRBJ1-5	CRHWGVRNQPQHF	TGCAGACATTGGGGAGTGCGGAATCAGCCCCAGCATTTT
TRBV5-5	NA	NA	TRBJ1-1	CASSPTGQAYPFF	TGTGCCAGCAGCCCAACAGGACAAGCGTATCCTTTCTTT
TRBV7-9	few	TRBD2	TRBJ2-7	CASSTSGAYEQYF	TGTGCCAGCAGCACAAGCGGGGCTTACGAGCAGTACTTC
TRBV18	NA	NA	TRBJ2-2	CASSPWRGQIGELFF	TGTGCCAGCTCACCATGGAGGGGGCAGATCGGGGAGCTGTTTTTT
TRBV7-2	NA	NA	TRBJ2-7	CASSTQDGLYEQYF	TGTGCCAGCAGCACCCAGGACGGGCTCTACGAGCAGTACTTC
TRBV28	NA	TRBD1	TRBJ1-5	CASSLLPGTVVYSNQPQHF	TGTGCCAGCAGTTTATTACCCGGGACAGTGGTATATAGCAATCAGCCCCAGCATTTT
TRBV5-4	NA	NA	TRBJ1-2	CASSLNRDLLGYTF	TGTGCCAGCAGCCTAAACCGGGATCTACTGGGCTACACCTTC
TRBV18	NA	NA	TRBJ1-1	CASSAELKGRTEAFF	TGTGCCAGCTCAGCCGAACTAAAAGGGCGCACTGAAGCTTTCTTT
TRBV5-1	once	NA	TRBJ1-2	CASSSGETSYGYTF	TGCGCCAGCAGCTCCGGAGAGACATCCTATGGCTACACCTTC
TRBV19	NA	TRBD2	TRBJ2-1	CASSIDTSGYNEQFF	TGTGCCAGTAGTATAGACACTAGCGGCTACAATGAGCAGTTCTTC
TRBV5-1	NA	TRBD1	TRBJ1-6	CASSLGGQIDSPLHF	TGCGCCAGCAGCCTAGGGGGCCAGATTGACTCACCCCTCCACTTT